This entry features one T cell receptor beta chain sequence. These data come from a study of human T cells and chemical hapten exposure. About the study: Upper inner arm skin measuring about 2 cm by about 2 cm received 2% DPC for sensitization.

Sample time point: patch test 1, 2 weeks after DPC sensitization. As to treatment: therapeutic diphenylcyclopropenone sensitization with weekly scalp DPC. V gave up 0 bases and J gave up 6 bases, with 13 bases separating them. In germline, CDR1 is SGDLS, CDR2 YYNGEE. The CDR3 consists of 15 residues. The library put unique molecular identifiers onto individual cDNA molecules. TCRdb reprocessed the RACE reads via MiXCR and lists one record per CDR3 protein. The sample has roughly 190,000 distinct CDR3 sequences, around 20% seen once. This clonotype was obtained from a woman aged 50 to 60 with alopecia areata. Some clones in this sample may be carry-over from other donors' samples. Sample: whole blood, taken in connection with sensitization to the hapten diphenylcyclopropenone (DPC). V is TRBV9 and J is TRBJ2-1, with unresolved D. The CDR3 protein is CASSVGGLPVNEQFF. CDR3 nucleotide sequence: TGTGCCAGCAGCGTAGGTGGTCTCCCAGTCAATGAGCAGTTCTTC.